The 8 T cell receptor beta chains below come from one sample, sequenced in a study of T cells in women clearing cervical HPV infection. Measured with immunoSEQ multiplex PCR; TCRdb has only the in-frame clones, and not every one. The sample table sets out around 22,000 clones. The source material was blood buffy coat. All receptors come from a woman between 18 and 70 years old with a cervical HPV16 infection that either progressed to CIN3+ or cleared (not recorded which).

Points on this clone: The CDR3 end is not reached by the read, which stops 3 residues before it; the germline J gene fills it in. The genes are TRBV12-3 or TRBV12-4 and TRBJ2-3, with a weak D call TRBD1 (5 bases). The CDR3 has 14 residues. The V gene lost 6 bases and the J gene lost 3 bases, with 13 bases spanning the gap. The part of the CDR3 DNA that was read is TGTGCCAGCAGGGCAGGGTCGGAGACAGATACG. Protein product: CASRAGSETDT. The full-length CDR3 reads as CASRAGSETDTQYF.

Points on this clone: The read ends 3 residues shy of where the CDR3 ends; the end is completed using the germline J gene. The V call is TRBV11-2, the J call TRBJ1-1, with D unclear. Trimming removed 7 bases from V and 7 bases from J, with 22 bases in between. The CDR3 is 15 residues long. Germline V lookup: CDR1 SGHAT, CDR2 FQNNGV. The CDR3 protein is CASNFRLDGLGEAFF. Incomplete CDR3 DNA: TGTGCCAGCAACTTCCGGTTAGACGGACTGGGTGAA.

Comments on this clone: The read is 3 residues too short to cover the CDR3 end, so that end is filled in from the germline J gene. The chain is built from TRBV20-1 and TRBJ1-1; 9 nucleotides align to TRBD1. CDR1 is DFQATT, CDR2 SNEGSKA, per germline (reference sequence). J gave up 3 bases and V 4 bases, and 15 bases lay outside the gene matches. The CDR3 has 17 amino acids. CDR3 DNA, as far as it was read: TGCAGTGCTAAGGCCGGGACAGGGTTCAGGTCGGACACTGAA. This gives the protein CSAKAGTGFRSDTE. The whole CDR3 sequence reads CSAKAGTGFRSDTEAFF.

In the case of this clone: The CDR3 end is not reached by the read, which stops 3 residues before it; the germline J gene fills it in. The chain combines TRBV20-1 with TRBJ2-7, with 11 bases lining up with TRBD2. Trimming cost V 2 bases and J 3 bases; bases outside gene matches: 0. This CDR3 is built from 13 residues. Germline values: CDR1 DFQATT, CDR2 SNEGSKA (reference sequence). The CDR3 bases that were read are TGCAGTGCTAGAACTAGCGGGGGCTACGAG. Residues: CSARTSGGYE. The complete CDR3 reads CSARTSGGYEQYF.

In regard to this clone: The read gets to within 3 residues of the CDR3 end, and the germline J gene fills in the rest. The chain combines TRBV7-2 with TRBJ1-2; D gene unclear. Germline V gives CDR1 SGHTA, CDR2 FQGNSA. This CDR3 is built from 14 residues. The DNA read from the CDR3 is TGTGCCAGCAGCCCCAGACTAGTGTCGTACGAC. This codes for CASSPRLVSYD. The whole CDR3 sequence is CASSPRLVSYDYTF.

Notes on this clone: The missing CDR3 end, 3 residues past where the read stops, is filled in from the germline J gene. V gene TRBV4-1 combines with J gene TRBJ2-4, with 8 nucleotides matching TRBD1. Germline CDR1 MGHRA, CDR2 YSYEKL. V lost 0 bases to trimming and J lost 0 bases; unmatched junction nucleotides: 1. This CDR3 contains 16 residues. CDR3 DNA (partial): TGCGCCAGCAGCCAAGACAGGGGGCTAGCCAAAAACATT. Amino acids: CASSQDRGLAKNI. The full CDR3 protein is CASSQDRGLAKNIQYF.

On this clone itself: Sequencing ends 3 residues short of the CDR3 end; the germline J gene provides the rest. The V gene is TRBV12-3 or TRBV12-4, the J gene TRBJ2-6; tentatively, D is TRBD2 (5 bases). The germline V and J ends were trimmed by 4 bases and 0 bases, with 13 bases remaining between them. The CDR3 length is 17 residues. Partial CDR3 DNA: TGTGCCAGCAGTTGGCGAGGGTCGAGCTCTGGGGCCAACGTC. It encodes CASSWRGSSSGANV. The whole CDR3 region reads CASSWRGSSSGANVLTF.

To note about this clone: The read terminates 3 residues before the CDR3 end, so the remaining end is supplied by the germline J gene. J is TRBJ1-2 and V is TRBV7-3; TRBD1 is a possible D gene (6 bases). This CDR3 spans 13 amino acids. Per the germline V gene, CDR1 is SGHTA and CDR2 is FQGTGA. V lost 6 bases, J lost 4 bases, and 12 bases lay in between. The CDR3 is CASSLQGGYGYTF. CDR3 bases read: TGTGCCAGCAGTCTACAGGGTGGCTATGGC. The full variable domain, rest sourced from reference TRBV7-3 and TRBJ1-2, is GAGVSQTPSNKVTEKGKYVELRCDPISGHTALYWYRQSLGQGPEFLIYFQGTGAADDSGLPNDRFFAVRPEGSVSTLKIQRTERGDSAVYLCASSLQGGYGYTFGSGTRLTVV.